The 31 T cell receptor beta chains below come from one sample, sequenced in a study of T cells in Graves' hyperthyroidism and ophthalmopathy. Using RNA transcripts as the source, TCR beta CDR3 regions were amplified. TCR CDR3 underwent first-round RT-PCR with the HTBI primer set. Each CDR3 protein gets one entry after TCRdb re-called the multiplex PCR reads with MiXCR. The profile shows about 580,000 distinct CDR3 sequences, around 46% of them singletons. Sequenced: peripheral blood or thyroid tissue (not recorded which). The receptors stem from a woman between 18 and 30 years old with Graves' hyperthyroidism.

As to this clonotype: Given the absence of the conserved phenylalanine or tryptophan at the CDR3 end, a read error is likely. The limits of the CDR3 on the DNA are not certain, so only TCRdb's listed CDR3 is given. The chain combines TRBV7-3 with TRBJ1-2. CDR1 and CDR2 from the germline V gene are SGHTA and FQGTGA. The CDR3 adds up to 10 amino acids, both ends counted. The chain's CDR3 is CASSQVGDTY.

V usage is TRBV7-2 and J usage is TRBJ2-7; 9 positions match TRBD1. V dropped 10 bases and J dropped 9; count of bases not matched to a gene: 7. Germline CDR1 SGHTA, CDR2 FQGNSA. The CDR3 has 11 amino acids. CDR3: CATADRGRQYF. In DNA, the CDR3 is TGTGCCACCGCGGACAGGGGACGGCAGTACTTC.

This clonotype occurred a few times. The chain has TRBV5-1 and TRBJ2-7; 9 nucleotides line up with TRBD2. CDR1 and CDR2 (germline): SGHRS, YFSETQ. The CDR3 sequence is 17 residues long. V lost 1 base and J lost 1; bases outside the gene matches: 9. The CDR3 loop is CASSLISGSAISYEQYF. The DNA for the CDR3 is TGCGCCAGCAGCTTGATTAGCGGGAGTGCAATATCCTACGAGCAGTACTTC.

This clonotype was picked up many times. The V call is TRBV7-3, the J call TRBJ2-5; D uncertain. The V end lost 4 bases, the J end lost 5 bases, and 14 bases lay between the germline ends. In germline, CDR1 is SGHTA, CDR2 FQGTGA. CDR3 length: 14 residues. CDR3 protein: CASSSQPGGETQYF. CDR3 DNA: TGTGCCAGCAGCTCACAGCCGGGTGGGGAGACCCAGTACTTC.

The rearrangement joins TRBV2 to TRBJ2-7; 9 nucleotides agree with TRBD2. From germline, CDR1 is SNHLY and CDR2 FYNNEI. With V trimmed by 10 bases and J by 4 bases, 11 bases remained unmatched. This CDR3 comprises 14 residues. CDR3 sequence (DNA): TGTGCCACCGCCGGGACTAGCTGGAGGTACGAGCAGTACTTC. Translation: CATAGTSWRYEQYF.

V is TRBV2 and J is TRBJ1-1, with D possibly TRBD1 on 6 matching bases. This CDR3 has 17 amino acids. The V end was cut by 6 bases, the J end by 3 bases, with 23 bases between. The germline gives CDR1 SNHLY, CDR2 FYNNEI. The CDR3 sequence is CASSRDRGHQLDTEAFF. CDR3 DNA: TGTGCCAGCAGCAGGGATCGGGGACATCAGTTGGACACTGAAGCTTTCTTT. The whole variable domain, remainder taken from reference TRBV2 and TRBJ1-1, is EPEVTQTPSHQVTQMGQEVILRCVPISNHLYFYWYRQILGQKVEFLVSFYNNEISEKSEIFDDQFSVERPDGSNFTLKIRSTKLEDSAMYFCASSRDRGHQLDTEAFFGQGTRLTVV.

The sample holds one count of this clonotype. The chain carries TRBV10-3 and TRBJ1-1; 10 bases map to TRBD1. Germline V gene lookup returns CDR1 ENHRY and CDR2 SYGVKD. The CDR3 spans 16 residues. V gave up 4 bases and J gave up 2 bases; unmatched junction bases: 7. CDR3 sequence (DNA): TGTGCCATCAGTGCGACAGGGGACAGGGGAAACACTGAAGCTTTCTTT. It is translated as CAISATGDRGNTEAFF.

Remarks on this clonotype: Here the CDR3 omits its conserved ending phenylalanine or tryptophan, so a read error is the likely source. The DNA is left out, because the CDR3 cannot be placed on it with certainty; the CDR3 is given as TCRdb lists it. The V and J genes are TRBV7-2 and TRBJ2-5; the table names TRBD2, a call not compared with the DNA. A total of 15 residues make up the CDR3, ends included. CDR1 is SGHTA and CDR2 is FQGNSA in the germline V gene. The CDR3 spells CASSLGRDYGYTFGS.

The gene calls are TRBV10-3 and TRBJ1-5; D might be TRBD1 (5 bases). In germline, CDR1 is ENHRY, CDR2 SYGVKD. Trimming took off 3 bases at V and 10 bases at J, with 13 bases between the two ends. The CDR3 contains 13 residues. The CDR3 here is CAISETSGTPQHF. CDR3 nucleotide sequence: TGTGCCATCAGTGAAACTAGCGGGACCCCCCAGCATTTT.

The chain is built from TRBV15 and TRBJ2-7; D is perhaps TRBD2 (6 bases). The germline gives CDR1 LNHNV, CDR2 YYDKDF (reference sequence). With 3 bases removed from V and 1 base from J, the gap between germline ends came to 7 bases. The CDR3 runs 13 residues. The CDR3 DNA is TGTGCCACCAGCAGGGGACTTTCCTACGAGCAGTACTTC. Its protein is CATSRGLSYEQYF.

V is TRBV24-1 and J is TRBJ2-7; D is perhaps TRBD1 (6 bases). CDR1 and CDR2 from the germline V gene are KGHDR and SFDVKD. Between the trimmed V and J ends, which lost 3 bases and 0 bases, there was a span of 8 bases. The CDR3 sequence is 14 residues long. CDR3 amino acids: CATSDGDTSYEQYF. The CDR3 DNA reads TGTGCCACCAGTGATGGGGACACCTCCTACGAGCAGTACTTC.

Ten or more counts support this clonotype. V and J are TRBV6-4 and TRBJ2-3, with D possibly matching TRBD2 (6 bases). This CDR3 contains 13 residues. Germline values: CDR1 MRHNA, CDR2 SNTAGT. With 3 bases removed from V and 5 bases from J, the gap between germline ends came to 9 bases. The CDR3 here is CASSESGQDTQYF. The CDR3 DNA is TGTGCCAGCAGTGAAAGCGGGCAAGATACGCAGTATTTT.

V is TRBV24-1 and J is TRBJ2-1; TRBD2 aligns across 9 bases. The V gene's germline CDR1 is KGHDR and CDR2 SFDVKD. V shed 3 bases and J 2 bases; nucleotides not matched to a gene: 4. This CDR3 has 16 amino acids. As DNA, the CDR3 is TGTGCCACCAGTGATGAGCTAGCGGGAACCTACAATGAGCAGTTCTTC. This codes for CATSDELAGTYNEQFF.

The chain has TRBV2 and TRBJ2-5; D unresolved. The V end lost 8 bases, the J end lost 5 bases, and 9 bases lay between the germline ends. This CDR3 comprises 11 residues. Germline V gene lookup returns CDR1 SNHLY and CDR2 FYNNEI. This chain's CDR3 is CASAERETQYF. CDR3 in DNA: TGTGCCAGCGCCGAACGGGAGACCCAGTACTTC.

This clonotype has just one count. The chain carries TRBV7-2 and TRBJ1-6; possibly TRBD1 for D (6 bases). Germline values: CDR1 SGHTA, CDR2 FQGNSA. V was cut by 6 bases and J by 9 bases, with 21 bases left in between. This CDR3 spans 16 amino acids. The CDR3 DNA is TGTGCCAGCAGTCCCCCGAGCGGGGGCCAATTTTCACCCCTCCACTTT. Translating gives CASSPPSGGQFSPLHF.

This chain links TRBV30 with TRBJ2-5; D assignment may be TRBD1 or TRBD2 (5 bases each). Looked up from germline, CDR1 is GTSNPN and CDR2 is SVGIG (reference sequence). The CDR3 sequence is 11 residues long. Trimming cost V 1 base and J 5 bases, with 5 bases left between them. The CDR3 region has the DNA TGTGCCTGGAGTGGGGGGGAGACCCAGTACTTC. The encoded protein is CAWSGGETQYF. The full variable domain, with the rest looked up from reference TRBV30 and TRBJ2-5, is SQTIHQWPATLVQPVGSPLSLECTVEGTSNPNLYWYRQAAGRGLQLLFYSVGIGQISSEVPQNLSASRPQDRQFILSSKKLLLSDSGFYLCAWSGGETQYFGPGTRLLVL.

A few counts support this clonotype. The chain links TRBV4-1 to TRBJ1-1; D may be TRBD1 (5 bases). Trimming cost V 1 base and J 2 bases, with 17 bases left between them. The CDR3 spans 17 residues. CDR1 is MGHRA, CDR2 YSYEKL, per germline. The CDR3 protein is CASSQGGLKEVNTEAFF. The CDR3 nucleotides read TGCGCCAGCAGCCAAGGGGGCCTGAAAGAAGTAAACACTGAAGCTTTCTTT.

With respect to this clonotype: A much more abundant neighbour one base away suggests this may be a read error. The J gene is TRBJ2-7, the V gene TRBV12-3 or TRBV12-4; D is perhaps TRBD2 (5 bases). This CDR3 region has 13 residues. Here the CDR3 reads CASSTLDDYGQYF. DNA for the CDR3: TGTGCCAGCAGCACGCTGGACGACTACGGGCAGTACTTC.

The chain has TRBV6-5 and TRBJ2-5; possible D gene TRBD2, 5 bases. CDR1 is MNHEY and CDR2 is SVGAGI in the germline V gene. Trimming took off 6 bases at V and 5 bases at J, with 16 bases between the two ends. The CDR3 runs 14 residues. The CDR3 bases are TGTGCCAGCAGGATCCTCGGGGTTTGGGAGACCCAGTACTTC. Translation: CASRILGVWETQYF.

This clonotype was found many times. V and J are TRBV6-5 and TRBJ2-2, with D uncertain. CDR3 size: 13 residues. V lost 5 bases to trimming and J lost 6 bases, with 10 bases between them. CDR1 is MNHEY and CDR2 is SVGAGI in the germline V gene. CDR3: CASSDMWSGELFF. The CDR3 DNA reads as TGTGCCAGCAGTGACATGTGGTCCGGGGAGCTGTTTTTT.

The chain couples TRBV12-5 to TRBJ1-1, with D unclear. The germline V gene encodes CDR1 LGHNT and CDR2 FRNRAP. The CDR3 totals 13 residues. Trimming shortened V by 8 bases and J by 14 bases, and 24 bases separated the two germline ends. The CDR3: CASYGRDDNEQFF. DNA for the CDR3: TGTGCTAGTTACGGGAGGGATGACAATGAGCAGTTCTTT.

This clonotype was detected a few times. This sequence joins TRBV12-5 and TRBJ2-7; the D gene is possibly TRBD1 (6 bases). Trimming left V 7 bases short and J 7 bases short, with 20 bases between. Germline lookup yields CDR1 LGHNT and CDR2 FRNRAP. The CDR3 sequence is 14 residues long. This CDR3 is CASALDSPTGEQYF. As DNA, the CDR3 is TGTGCTAGTGCCCTGGACAGCCCGACGGGGGAGCAGTACTTC. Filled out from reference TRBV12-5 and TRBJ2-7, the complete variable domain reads DARVTQTPRHKVTEMGQEVTMRCQPILGHNTVFWYRQTMMQGLELLAYFRNRAPLDDSGMPKDRFSAEMPDATLATLKIQPSEPRDSAVYFCASALDSPTGEQYFGPGTRLTVT.

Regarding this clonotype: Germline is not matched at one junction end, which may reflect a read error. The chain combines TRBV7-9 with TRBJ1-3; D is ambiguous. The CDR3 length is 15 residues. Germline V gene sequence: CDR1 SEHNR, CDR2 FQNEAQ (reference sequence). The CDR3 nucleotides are TGTGCCAGCAGCCCACACCCAAATAAGGGAAGCACCATATATTTT. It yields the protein CASSPHPNKGSTIYF.

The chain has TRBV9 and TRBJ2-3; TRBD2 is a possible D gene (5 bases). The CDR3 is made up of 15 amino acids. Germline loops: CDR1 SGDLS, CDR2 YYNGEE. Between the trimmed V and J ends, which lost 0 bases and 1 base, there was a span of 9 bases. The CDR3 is CASSVGEIRTDTQYF. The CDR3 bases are TGTGCCAGCAGCGTAGGGGAGATCCGCACAGATACGCAGTATTTT.

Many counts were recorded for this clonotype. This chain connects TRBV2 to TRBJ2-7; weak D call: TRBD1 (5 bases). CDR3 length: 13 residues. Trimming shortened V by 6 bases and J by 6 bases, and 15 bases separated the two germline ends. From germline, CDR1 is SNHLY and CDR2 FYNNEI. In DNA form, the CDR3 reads TGTGCCAGCAGCCCGAATAATAGGGGCGAGCAGTACTTC. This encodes CASSPNNRGEQYF.

CDR3 region: CATSEGTGASNEQFF. The CDR3 nucleotides are TGTGCCACCAGTGAAGGGACAGGGGCGAGCAATGAGCAGTTCTTC. The chain employs TRBV24-1 and TRBJ2-1; 10 bases map to TRBD1. V was clipped by 4 bases and J by 6 bases; unmatched bases: 5. Germline V gives CDR1 KGHDR, CDR2 SFDVKD. This CDR3 comprises 15 residues.

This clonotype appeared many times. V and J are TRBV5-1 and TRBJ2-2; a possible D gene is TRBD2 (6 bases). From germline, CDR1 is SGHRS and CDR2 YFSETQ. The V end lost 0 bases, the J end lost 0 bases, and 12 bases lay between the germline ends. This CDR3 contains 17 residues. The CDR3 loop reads CASSLAGAGSNTGELFF. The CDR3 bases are TGCGCCAGCAGCTTGGCCGGAGCGGGCTCGAACACCGGGGAGCTGTTTTTT.

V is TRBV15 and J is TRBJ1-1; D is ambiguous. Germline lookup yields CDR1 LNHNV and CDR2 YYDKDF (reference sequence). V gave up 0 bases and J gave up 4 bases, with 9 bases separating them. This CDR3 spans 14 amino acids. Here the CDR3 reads CATSRDSTGTEAFF. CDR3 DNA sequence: TGTGCCACCAGCAGAGATTCAACGGGCACTGAAGCTTTCTTT. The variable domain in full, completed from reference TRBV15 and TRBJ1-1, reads DAMVIQNPRYQVTQFGKPVTLSCSQTLNHNVMYWYQQKSSQAPKLLFHYYDKDFNNEADTPDNFQSRRPNTSFCFLDIRSPGLGDTAMYLCATSRDSTGTEAFFGQGTRLTVV.

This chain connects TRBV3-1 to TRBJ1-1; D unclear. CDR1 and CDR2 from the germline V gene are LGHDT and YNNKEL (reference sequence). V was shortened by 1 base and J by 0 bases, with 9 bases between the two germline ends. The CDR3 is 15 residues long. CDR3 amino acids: CASSQGGMMNTEAFF. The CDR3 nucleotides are TGTGCCAGCAGCCAAGGGGGTATGATGAACACTGAAGCTTTCTTT.

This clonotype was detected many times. CDR3 nucleotide sequence: TGTGCCAGCAGCCAGAGGGGCCGAGGCGCTGAAGCTTTCTTT. Translation: CASSQRGRGAEAFF. V gene TRBV7-8 combines with J gene TRBJ1-1, with D perhaps matching TRBD1 (5 bases). The CDR3 runs 14 residues. CDR1 is SGHVS and CDR2 is FQNEAQ in the germline V gene. Between the trimmed V and J ends, which lost 5 bases and 6 bases, there was a span of 16 bases.

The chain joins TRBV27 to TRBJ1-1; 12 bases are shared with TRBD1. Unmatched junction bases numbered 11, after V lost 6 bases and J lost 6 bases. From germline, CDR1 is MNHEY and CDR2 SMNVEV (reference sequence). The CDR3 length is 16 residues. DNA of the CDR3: TGTGCCAGCAGATACACCGGGACAGGGGGCGATCCTGAAGCTTTCTTT. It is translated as CASRYTGTGGDPEAFF.